What follows is one T cell receptor (beta chain) and its context. Its specificity is unknown. The data originate from a study of T cell responses to AZD1222 COVID-19 vaccine. Trimming removed 5 bases at V and 6 bases at J, with 20 bases between. Germline values: CDR1 SGHVS, CDR2 FNYEAQ. The CDR3 spans 15 residues. Study-wide points: Nearly half of spike-specific TCRs reportedly target variant regions that are unmutated in the B.1.351 and B.1.1.7 variants. It was only after the peak T cell response that any repertoires were sampled. It should be noted that donors were predominantly white British and more often female, and clonal diversity was possibly underestimated.

TCRdb's table, derived via immunoSEQ multiplex PCR, lists solely in-frame clones and lacks some. Among roughly 87,000 clones listed, 88% were seen once. Second doses were pooled across both intervals (about 4 or about 12 weeks). This receptor was obtained from an adult who received the AZD1222 COVID-19 vaccine. The sample consisted of peripheral blood, taken 28 days after the second AZD1222 dose. The rearrangement links TRBV7-6 to TRBJ2-7; weak D call: TRBD2 (6 bases). CDR3 sequence (DNA): TGTGCCAGCAGCCCACTAGCCGACAGCCTCGGCGAGCAGTACTTC. It encodes CASSPLADSLGEQYF.